This passage covers 14 T cell receptor beta chains from one sample sequenced in a study of Ad26.COV2.S vaccination and SARS-CoV-2 variants. Treatment meaning: 19 received Ad26.COV2.S at low or high dose, single or two shots; roughly five received placebo; per-sample allocation not given. Sampling happened 63 days after the first vaccine or placebo injection. Clones were sequenced by immunoSEQ multiplex PCR, and TCRdb holds only the in-frame ones, with some missing. Of 200,000 to 300,000 clones in the sample, 70% to 90% are singletons; the top ten hold roughly 10%. Specimen: peripheral blood, collected in a trial of Ad26.COV2.S vaccine versus placebo. These receptors were collected from a person between 18 and 60 years old who received the Ad26.COV2.S COVID-19 vaccine or a placebo.

This clone came up once. CDR3 amino acids: CASSLGQFNSYEQYF. DNA of the CDR3: TGTGCCAGCAGCTTAGGACAATTCAACTCCTACGAGCAGTACTTC. The chain has TRBV7-8 and TRBJ2-7, with D uncertain. Germline CDR1 reads SGHVS; CDR2 reads FQNEAQ. The V end was cut by 1 base, the J end by 0 bases, with 10 bases between. There are 15 residues in the CDR3.

The V gene is TRBV7-2, the J gene TRBJ2-4; D gene unclear. V gave up 5 bases and J gave up 0 bases, with 11 bases separating them. The CDR3 spans 15 residues. The germline V gene has CDR1 SGHTA and CDR2 FQGNSA. The CDR3 nucleotides read TGTGCCAGCAGCCCAGTGGGCAGAGCCAAAAACATTCAGTACTTC. Translation gives CASSPVGRAKNIQYF.

The chain uses TRBV24-1 and TRBJ2-6, with 10 positions matching TRBD1. CDR1 and CDR2 from the germline V gene are KGHDR and SFDVKD. V lost 3 bases to trimming and J lost 0 bases; unmatched junction nucleotides: 4. The CDR3 extends over 18 amino acids. The CDR3 nucleotides read TGTGCCACCAGTGATCCCCGGGACAGGGGCTCTGGGGCCAACGTCCTGACTTTC. It specifies CATSDPRDRGSGANVLTF.

The chain carries TRBV6-4 and TRBJ2-2; TRBD1 might be the D (5 bases). The CDR3 is made up of 14 amino acids. Germline V CDR1 and CDR2: MRHNA, SNTAGT. Trimming took off 0 bases at V and 6 bases at J, with 8 bases between the two ends. The CDR3 DNA follows: TGTGCCAGCAGTGACTCAGGGGATTCCGGGGAGCTGTTTTTT. It translates to CASSDSGDSGELFF.

To note about this clone: No conserved phenylalanine or tryptophan ends this CDR3, so it is likely a read error. The DNA is left out, because the CDR3 cannot be placed on it with certainty; the CDR3 is given as TCRdb lists it. This chain uses TRBV5-1 with TRBJ1-1. With termini counted, the CDR3 has 8 amino acids. Germline V gives CDR1 SGHRS, CDR2 YFSETQ. CDR3 region: CASSLAVG.

The chain uses TRBV6-6 and TRBJ2-2, with TRBD1 matching over 8 bases. The trim removed 3 bases at V and 3 bases at J, leaving 3 bases unmatched. The CDR3 loop spans 15 amino acids. CDR1 and CDR2 (germline): MNHNY, SVGAGI (reference sequence). This CDR3 is CASSYGQGYTGELFF. As DNA, the CDR3 is TGTGCCAGCAGTTATGGACAGGGTTACACCGGGGAGCTGTTTTTT.

The chain joins TRBV28 to TRBJ1-2; 8 bases match TRBD1. The CDR3 loop spans 14 amino acids. CDR1 is MDHEN and CDR2 is SYDVKM in the germline V gene. With V trimmed by 2 bases and J by 4 bases, 3 bases remained unmatched. CDR3 DNA sequence: TGTGCCAGCAGTTTAAGGGACAGGTTCTATGGCTACACCTTC. Amino acids: CASSLRDRFYGYTF.

The V call is TRBV5-6, the J call TRBJ1-1; no reliable D call. This CDR3 is built from 14 residues. Germline CDR1 and CDR2: SGHDT and YYEEEE. V lost 3 bases and J lost 5, with 14 bases in between. DNA for the CDR3: TGTGCCAGCAGCTCTTCTGCCCTCCCGACTGAAGCTTTCTTT. Translated: CASSSSALPTEAFF.

V and J are TRBV7-8 and TRBJ1-6, with D hard to call. V was clipped by 2 bases and J by 4 bases, with 15 bases between them. The CDR3 totals 17 residues. In germline, CDR1 is SGHVS, CDR2 FQNEAQ. CDR3 loop: CASSLRRDPVYNSPLHF. DNA of the CDR3: TGTGCCAGCAGCTTAAGGCGGGATCCGGTTTATAATTCACCCCTCCACTTT.

CDR3 loop: CASSPRLGDEQYF. DNA for the CDR3: TGTGCCAGCAGCCCCCGGTTGGGCGACGAGCAGTACTTC. The J gene is TRBJ2-7, the V gene TRBV5-8; D is ambiguous. Trimming left V 4 bases short and J 5 bases short, with 13 bases between. Looked up from germline, CDR1 is SGHTS and CDR2 is YDEGEE. CDR3 size: 13 residues.

The rearrangement uses TRBV5-1 and TRBJ2-5; perhaps TRBD2 as D (6 bases). There are 14 residues in the CDR3. Trimming removed 4 bases from V and 2 bases from J, with 12 bases in between. CDR1 is SGHRS and CDR2 is YFSETQ in the germline V gene. The CDR3 region has the DNA TGCGCCAGCAGCCTGGGGAGGCGACAAGAGACCCAGTACTTC. Translated, it gives CASSLGRRQETQYF.

The rearrangement joins TRBV11-1 to TRBJ2-5, with D maybe TRBD2 (6 bases). The CDR3 spans 13 residues. Germline V lookup: CDR1 SGHAT, CDR2 FQDESV (reference sequence). The V and J ends lost 2 bases and 4 bases respectively, with 8 bases between them. CDR3 region: CASSLRDSETQYF. CDR3 in DNA: TGTGCCAGCAGCTTACGGGACTCAGAGACCCAGTACTTC. The variable domain in full, completed from reference TRBV11-1 and TRBJ2-5, reads EAEVAQSPRYKITEKSQAVAFWCDPISGHATLYWYRQILGQGPELLVQFQDESVVDDSQLPKDRFSAERLKGVDSTLKIQPAELGDSAMYLCASSLRDSETQYFGPGTRLLVL.

The V gene is TRBV7-2, the J gene TRBJ2-1; maybe TRBD2 (6 bases). The CDR3 spans 15 residues. Germline V CDR1 and CDR2: SGHTA, FQGNSA. Deletions cut 2 bases from V and 0 bases from J, with 8 bases between. The CDR3 sequence is CASSLSGASYNEQFF. DNA of the CDR3: TGTGCCAGCAGCTTATCGGGAGCCTCCTACAATGAGCAGTTCTTC.

This chain connects TRBV30 to TRBJ1-1; D may be TRBD1 (5 bases). The V end lost 2 bases, the J end lost 1 base, and 8 bases lay between the germline ends. The CDR3 has 13 amino acids. Looked up from germline, CDR1 is GTSNPN and CDR2 is SVGIG (reference sequence). The CDR3 nucleotides read TGTGCCTGGAGTCCCGGGGGGAACACTGAAGCTTTCTTT. Its translation is CAWSPGGNTEAFF. The whole variable domain, filled in from reference TRBV30 and TRBJ1-1, reads SQTIHQWPATLVQPVGSPLSLECTVEGTSNPNLYWYRQAAGRGLQLLFYSVGIGQISSEVPQNLSASRPQDRQFILSSKKLLLSDSGFYLCAWSPGGNTEAFFGQGTRLTVV.